This TCR beta chain derives from a study of cytomegalovirus exposure and HLA in healthy donors. Between the trimmed V and J ends, which lost 4 bases and 1 base, there was a span of 7 bases. From germline, CDR1 is SNHLY and CDR2 FYNNEI. The CDR3 contains 13 residues. Both 60 Vbeta primers and 13 Jbeta primers went into the PCR. The method was immunoSEQ multiplex PCR; TCRdb's version includes in-frame clones alone and lacks a portion of them. The repertoire holds about 160,000 clones, with about three quarters as singletons. The chain employs TRBV2 and TRBJ1-1; D not certain. The sequence came from a female donor in good health and CMV-seronegative. Material: PBMCs. The CDR3 reads CASSAVWNTEAFF. The CDR3 nucleotides are TGTGCCAGCAGTGCTGTCTGGAACACTGAAGCTTTCTTT.